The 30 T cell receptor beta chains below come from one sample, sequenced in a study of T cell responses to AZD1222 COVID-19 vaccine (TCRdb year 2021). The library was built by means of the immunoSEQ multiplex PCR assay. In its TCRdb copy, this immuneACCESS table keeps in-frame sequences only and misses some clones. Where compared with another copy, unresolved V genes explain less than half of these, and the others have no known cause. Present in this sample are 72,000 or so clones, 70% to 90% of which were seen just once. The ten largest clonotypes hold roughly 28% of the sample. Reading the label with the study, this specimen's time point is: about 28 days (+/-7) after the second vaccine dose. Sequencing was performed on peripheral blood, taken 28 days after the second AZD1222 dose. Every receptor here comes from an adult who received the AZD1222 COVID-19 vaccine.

CDR3 DNA sequence: TGTGCCAGCGCCGAGGACTTAGTGGGGAGGGAGACCCAGTACTTC. This sequence encodes CASAEDLVGRETQYF. The chain has TRBV7-2 and TRBJ2-5; possibly TRBD2 for D (6 bases). V was cut by 8 bases and J by 5 bases, with 21 bases left in between. Germline CDR1 SGHTA, CDR2 FQGNSA. CDR3 length equals 15 residues.

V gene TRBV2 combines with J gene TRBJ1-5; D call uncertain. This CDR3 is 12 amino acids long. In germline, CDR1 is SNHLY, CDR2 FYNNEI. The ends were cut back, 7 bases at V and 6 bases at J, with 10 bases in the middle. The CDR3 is CASTVESQPQHF. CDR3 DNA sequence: TGTGCCAGCACTGTTGAGAGTCAGCCCCAGCATTTT.

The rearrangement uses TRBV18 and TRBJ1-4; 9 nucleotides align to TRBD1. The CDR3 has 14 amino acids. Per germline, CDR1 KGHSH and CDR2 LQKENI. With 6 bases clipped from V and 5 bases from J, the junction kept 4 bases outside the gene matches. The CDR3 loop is CASSPGTGNEKLFF. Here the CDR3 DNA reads TGTGCCAGCTCTCCCGGGACAGGGAATGAAAAACTGTTTTTT.

CDR3 in DNA: TGTGCCAGCAGTGAACTTGGACTAGCGGGAGAGGGGTTCTTC. Translated, it gives CASSELGLAGEGFF. V and J are TRBV6-1 and TRBJ2-1; 13 bases align to TRBD2. Per the germline V gene, CDR1 is MNHNS and CDR2 is SASEGT. The junction had 7 bases not matched to a gene; V was cut back by 2 bases and J by 15 bases. This CDR3 is built from 14 residues.

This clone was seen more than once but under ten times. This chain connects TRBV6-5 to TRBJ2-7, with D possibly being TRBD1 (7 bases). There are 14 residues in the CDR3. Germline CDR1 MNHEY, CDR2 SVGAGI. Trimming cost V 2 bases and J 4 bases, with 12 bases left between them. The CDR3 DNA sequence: TGTGCCAGCAGTTACGGCGGGACAGCTTACGAGCAGTACTTC. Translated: CASSYGGTAYEQYF.

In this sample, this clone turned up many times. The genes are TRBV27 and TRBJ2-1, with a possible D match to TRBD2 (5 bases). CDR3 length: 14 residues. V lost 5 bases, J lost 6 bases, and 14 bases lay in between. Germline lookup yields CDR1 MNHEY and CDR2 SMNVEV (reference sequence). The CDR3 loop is CASSHLERVNEQFF. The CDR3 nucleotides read TGTGCCAGCAGTCATCTGGAGAGGGTCAATGAGCAGTTCTTC.

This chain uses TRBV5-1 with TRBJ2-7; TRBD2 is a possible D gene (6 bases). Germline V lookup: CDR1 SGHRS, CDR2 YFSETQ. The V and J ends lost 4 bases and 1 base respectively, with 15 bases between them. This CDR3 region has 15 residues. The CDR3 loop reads CASSDGTQSSYEQYF. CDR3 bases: TGCGCCAGCAGCGACGGGACTCAATCTTCCTACGAGCAGTACTTC.

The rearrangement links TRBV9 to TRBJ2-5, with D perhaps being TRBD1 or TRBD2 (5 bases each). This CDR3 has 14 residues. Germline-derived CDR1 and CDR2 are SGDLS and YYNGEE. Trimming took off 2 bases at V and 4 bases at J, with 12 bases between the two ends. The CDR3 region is CASSVSWGRETQYF. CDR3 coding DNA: TGTGCCAGCAGCGTGAGCTGGGGACGAGAGACCCAGTACTTC.

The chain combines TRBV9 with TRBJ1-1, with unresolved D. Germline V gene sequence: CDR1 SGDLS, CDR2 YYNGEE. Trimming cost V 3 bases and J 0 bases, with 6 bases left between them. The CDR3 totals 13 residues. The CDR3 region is CASSDRLNTEAFF. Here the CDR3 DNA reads TGTGCCAGCAGCGACAGACTGAACACTGAAGCTTTCTTT.

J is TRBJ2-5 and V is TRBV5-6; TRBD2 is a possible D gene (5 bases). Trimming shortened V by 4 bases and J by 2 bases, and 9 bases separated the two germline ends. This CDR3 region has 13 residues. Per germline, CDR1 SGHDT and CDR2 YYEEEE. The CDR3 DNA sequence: TGTGCCAGCAGCATCCGGGGACAAGAGACCCAGTACTTC. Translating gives CASSIRGQETQYF.

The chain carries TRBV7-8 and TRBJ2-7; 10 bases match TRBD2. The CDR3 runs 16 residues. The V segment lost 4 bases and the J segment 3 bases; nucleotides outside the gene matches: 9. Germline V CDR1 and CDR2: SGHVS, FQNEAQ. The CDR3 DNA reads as TGTGCCAGCAGCTCCTTAGCGGGAGGACGCTACTACGAGCAGTACTTC. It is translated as CASSSLAGGRYYEQYF.

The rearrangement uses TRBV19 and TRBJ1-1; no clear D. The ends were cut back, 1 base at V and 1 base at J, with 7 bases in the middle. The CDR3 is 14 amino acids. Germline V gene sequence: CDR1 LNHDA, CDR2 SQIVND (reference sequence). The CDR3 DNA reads TGTGCCAGTAGTATAGGAGGATGGAACACTGAAGCTTTCTTT. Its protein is CASSIGGWNTEAFF.

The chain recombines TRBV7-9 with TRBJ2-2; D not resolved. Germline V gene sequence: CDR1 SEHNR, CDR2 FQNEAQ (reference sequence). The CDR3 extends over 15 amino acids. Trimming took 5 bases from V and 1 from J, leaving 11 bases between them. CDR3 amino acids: CASSPLAENTGELFF. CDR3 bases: TGTGCCAGCAGCCCCCTGGCAGAGAACACCGGGGAGCTGTTTTTT.

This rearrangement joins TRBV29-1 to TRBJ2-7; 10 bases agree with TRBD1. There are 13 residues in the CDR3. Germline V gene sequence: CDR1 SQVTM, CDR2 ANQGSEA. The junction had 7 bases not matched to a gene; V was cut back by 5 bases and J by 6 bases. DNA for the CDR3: TGCAGCGTTCCGGGACAGGGGCGGGCCGAGCAGTACTTC. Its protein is CSVPGQGRAEQYF.

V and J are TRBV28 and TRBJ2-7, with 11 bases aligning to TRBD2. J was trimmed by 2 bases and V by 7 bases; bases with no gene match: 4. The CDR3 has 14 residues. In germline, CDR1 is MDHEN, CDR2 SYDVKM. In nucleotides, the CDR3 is TGTGCCAGCACCCGACTAGCGGGAACCTACGAGCAGTACTTC. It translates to CASTRLAGTYEQYF.

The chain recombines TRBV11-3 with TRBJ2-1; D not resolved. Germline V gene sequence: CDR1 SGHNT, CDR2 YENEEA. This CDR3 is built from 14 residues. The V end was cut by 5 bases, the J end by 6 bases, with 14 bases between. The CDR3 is CASSPPGTVNEQFF. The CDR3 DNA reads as TGTGCCAGCAGCCCACCCGGTACCGTCAATGAGCAGTTCTTC.

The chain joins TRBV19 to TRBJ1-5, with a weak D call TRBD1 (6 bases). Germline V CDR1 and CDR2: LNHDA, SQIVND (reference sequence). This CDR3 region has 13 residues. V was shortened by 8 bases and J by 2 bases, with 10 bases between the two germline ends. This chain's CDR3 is CASGGLGNQPQHF. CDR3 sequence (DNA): TGTGCCAGTGGGGGGCTCGGCAATCAGCCCCAGCATTTT.

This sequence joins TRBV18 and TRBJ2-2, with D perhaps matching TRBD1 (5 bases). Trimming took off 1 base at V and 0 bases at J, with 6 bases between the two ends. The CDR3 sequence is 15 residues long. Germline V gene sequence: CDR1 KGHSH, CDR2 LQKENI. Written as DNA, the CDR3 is TGTGCCAGCTCACCACAGGGGACGAACACCGGGGAGCTGTTTTTT. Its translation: CASSPQGTNTGELFF.

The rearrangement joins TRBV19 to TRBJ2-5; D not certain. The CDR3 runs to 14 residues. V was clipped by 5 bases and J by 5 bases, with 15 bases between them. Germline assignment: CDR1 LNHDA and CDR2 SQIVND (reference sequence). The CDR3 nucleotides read TGTGCCAGTAGTCTCGGGTCCCGTGGGGAGACCCAGTACTTC. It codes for CASSLGSRGETQYF.

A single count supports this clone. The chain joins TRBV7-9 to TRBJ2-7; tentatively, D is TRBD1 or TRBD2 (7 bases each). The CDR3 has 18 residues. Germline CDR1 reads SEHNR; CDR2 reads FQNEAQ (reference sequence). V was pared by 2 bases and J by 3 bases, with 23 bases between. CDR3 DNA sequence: TGTGCCAGCAGCTTAACGCGCGGGGTGACAGGGAGGGTCTACGAGCAGTACTTC. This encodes CASSLTRGVTGRVYEQYF.

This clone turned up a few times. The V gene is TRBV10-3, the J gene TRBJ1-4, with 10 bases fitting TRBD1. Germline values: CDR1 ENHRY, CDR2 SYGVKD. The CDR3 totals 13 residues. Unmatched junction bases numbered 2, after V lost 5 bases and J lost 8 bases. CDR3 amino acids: CAISWTGGEKLFF. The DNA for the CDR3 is TGTGCCATCAGTTGGACAGGGGGAGAAAAACTGTTTTTT.

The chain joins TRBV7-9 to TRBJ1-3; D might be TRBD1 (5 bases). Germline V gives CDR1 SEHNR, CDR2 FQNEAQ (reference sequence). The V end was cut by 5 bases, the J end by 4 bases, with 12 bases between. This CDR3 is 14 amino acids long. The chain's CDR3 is CASSPSGGGNTIYF. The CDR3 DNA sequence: TGTGCCAGCAGCCCGTCGGGGGGGGGAAACACCATATATTTT.

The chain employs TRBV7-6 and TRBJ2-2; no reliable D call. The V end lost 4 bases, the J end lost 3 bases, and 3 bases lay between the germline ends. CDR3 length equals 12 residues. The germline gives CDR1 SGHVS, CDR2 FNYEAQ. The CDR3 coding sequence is TGTGCCAGCAGCTCCGACACCGGGGAGCTGTTTTTT. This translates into CASSSDTGELFF.

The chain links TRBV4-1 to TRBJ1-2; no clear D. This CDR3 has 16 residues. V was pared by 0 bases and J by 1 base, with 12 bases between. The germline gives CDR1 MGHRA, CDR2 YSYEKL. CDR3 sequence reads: CASSQDGPRSNYGYTF. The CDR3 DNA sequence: TGCGCCAGCAGCCAAGATGGTCCCAGGAGTAACTATGGCTACACCTTC.

The CDR3 is CASSMAAHQPQHF. For the CDR3, the DNA is TGTGCCAGTAGTATGGCGGCCCATCAGCCCCAGCATTTT. The chain links TRBV19 to TRBJ1-5, with D unresolved. The germline gives CDR1 LNHDA, CDR2 SQIVND (reference sequence). V was clipped by 3 bases and J by 5 bases, with 8 bases between them. CDR3 length: 13 residues.

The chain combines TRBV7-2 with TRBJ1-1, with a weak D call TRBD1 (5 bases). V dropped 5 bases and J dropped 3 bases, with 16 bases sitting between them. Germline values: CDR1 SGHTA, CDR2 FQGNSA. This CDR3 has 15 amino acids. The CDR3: CASSLEGDGYTEAFF. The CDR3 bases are TGTGCCAGCAGCCTAGAAGGGGACGGATACACTGAAGCTTTCTTT. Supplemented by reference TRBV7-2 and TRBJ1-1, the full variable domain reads GAGVSQSPSNKVTEKGKDVELRCDPISGHTALYWYRQSLGQGLEFLIYFQGNSAPDKSGLPSDRFSAERTGGSVSTLTIQRTQQEDSAVYLCASSLEGDGYTEAFFGQGTRLTVV.

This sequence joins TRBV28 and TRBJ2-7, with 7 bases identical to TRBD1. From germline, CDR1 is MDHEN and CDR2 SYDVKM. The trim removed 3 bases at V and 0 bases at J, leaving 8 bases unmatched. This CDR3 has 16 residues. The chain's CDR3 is CASSFSAGTDSYEQYF. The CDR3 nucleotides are TGTGCCAGCAGTTTCTCCGCCGGGACAGACTCCTACGAGCAGTACTTC.

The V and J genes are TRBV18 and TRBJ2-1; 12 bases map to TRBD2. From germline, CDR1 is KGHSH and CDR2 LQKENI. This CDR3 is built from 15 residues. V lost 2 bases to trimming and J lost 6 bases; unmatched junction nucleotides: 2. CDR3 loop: CASSPGLAGTNEQFF. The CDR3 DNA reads TGTGCCAGCTCACCAGGACTAGCGGGGACCAATGAGCAGTTCTTC.

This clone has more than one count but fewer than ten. The CDR3 DNA follows: TGTGCCAGCAGCTGGGGACCCTACGAGCAGTACTTC. Residues: CASSWGPYEQYF. V is TRBV5-5 and J is TRBJ2-7; TRBD1 or TRBD2 may be the D gene (5 bases each). The CDR3 sequence is 12 residues long. CDR1 and CDR2 (germline): SGHKS, YYEKEE (reference sequence). The germline V and J ends were trimmed by 3 bases and 2 bases, with 6 bases remaining between them.

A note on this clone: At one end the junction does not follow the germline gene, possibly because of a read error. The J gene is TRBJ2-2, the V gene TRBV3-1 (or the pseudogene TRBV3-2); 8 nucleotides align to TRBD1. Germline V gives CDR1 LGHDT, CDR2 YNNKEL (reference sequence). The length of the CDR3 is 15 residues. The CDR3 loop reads CASRPRDRNPGELFF. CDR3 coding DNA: TGTGCCAGCAGGCCCCGGGACAGGAACCCCGGGGAGCTGTTTTTT.